The next 10 T cell receptor beta chains were all read from a single sample in a study of blood T cell repertoires in COVID-19. The data were produced by immunoSEQ multiplex PCR, yet TCRdb's version contains in-frame clones alone and is incomplete. The data contain fewer than 200,000 clones, 65% to 80% of them seen just once; the ten biggest clones take up roughly 8%. The specimen sequenced was peripheral blood. Receptors were obtained from a man between 60 and 75 years old with acute or convalescent COVID-19.

In this sample, this clone turned up once. This chain connects TRBV2 to TRBJ2-6, with D maybe TRBD2 (6 bases). With 6 bases removed from V and 8 bases from J, the gap between germline ends came to 14 bases. From germline, CDR1 is SNHLY and CDR2 FYNNEI. The CDR3 covers 14 residues. DNA for the CDR3: TGTGCCAGCAGCTCGTCCGGGAGTACCAACGTCCTGACTTTC. Protein product: CASSSSGSTNVLTF.

The chain recombines TRBV7-9 with TRBJ1-1; 7 positions match TRBD1. There are 13 residues in the CDR3. Germline V gene data show CDR1 as SEHNR and CDR2 as FQNEAQ (reference sequence). V lost 1 base, J lost 9 bases, and 5 bases stayed unmatched. CDR3 in amino acids: CASSLGGQRKAFF. The CDR3, as DNA: TGTGCCAGCAGCTTAGGGGGACAGCGTAAAGCTTTCTTT.

The chain links TRBV29-1 to TRBJ1-4; D possibly corresponds to TRBD1 (5 bases). The length of the CDR3 is 14 residues. Germline-derived CDR1 and CDR2 are SQVTM and ANQGSEA. V was pared by 2 bases and J by 6 bases, with 13 bases between. The CDR3 bases are TGCAGCGTTGAACCCGGGGGAAATGATGAAAAACTGTTTTTT. It is translated as CSVEPGGNDEKLFF.

The gene calls are TRBV5-1 and TRBJ1-2; a possible D gene is TRBD1 (5 bases). Germline CDR1 SGHRS, CDR2 YFSETQ. The CDR3 spans 14 residues. The V and J ends lost 4 bases and 5 bases respectively, with 15 bases between them. This CDR3 reads CASSLTSSGYGYTF. CDR3 nucleotides: TGCGCCAGCAGCCTTACGTCTTCAGGGTATGGCTACACCTTC.

The genes are TRBV3-1 (or the pseudogene TRBV3-2) and TRBJ1-2; D gene uncertain. CDR3 size: 14 residues. From germline, CDR1 is LGHDT and CDR2 YNNKEL (reference sequence). V dropped 4 bases and J dropped 7 bases, with 16 bases sitting between them. CDR3: CASSRQGVTSGYTF. The CDR3 region has the DNA TGTGCCAGCAGCCGCCAAGGAGTAACGAGTGGCTACACCTTC.

This chain connects TRBV3-1 (or the pseudogene TRBV3-2) to TRBJ2-3; D unresolved. The CDR3 length is 15 residues. Germline lookup yields CDR1 LGHDT and CDR2 YNNKEL (reference sequence). The V gene lost 4 bases and the J gene lost 1 base, with 12 bases spanning the gap. CDR3: CASSPRVLGTDTQYF. The DNA of the CDR3 is TGTGCCAGCAGCCCCCGCGTACTGGGCACAGATACGCAGTATTTT.

This clone showed up just a few times. This CDR3 is CASSDSGGATDTQYF. In DNA form, the CDR3 reads TGTGCCAGCAGTGACTCTGGGGGGGCGACAGATACGCAGTATTTT. The chain links TRBV6-4 to TRBJ2-3, with D tentatively TRBD2 (7 bases). Trimming shortened V by 0 bases and J by 3 bases, and 10 bases separated the two germline ends. CDR1 MRHNA and CDR2 SNTAGT come from the germline V gene. The CDR3 loop spans 15 amino acids.

The sample holds one count of this clone. The chain is built from TRBV6-6 and TRBJ2-6, with D possibly TRBD2 on 5 matching bases. The germline CDR1 and CDR2 sequences are MNHNY and SVGAGI (reference sequence). CDR3 length: 17 residues. V gave up 5 bases and J gave up 0 bases, with 14 bases separating them. The CDR3 DNA follows: TGTGCCAGCAGTCACCCGACGGACTCCTCTGGGGCCAACGTCCTGACTTTC. Amino acids: CASSHPTDSSGANVLTF.

The chain employs TRBV4-3 and TRBJ2-7; TRBD2 is a possible D gene (5 bases). The CDR3 is made up of 18 amino acids. V was pared by 0 bases and J by 1 base, with 19 bases between. Germline CDR1 and CDR2: LGHNA and YSLEER. For the CDR3, the DNA is TGCGCCAGCAGCCAAGATGCGACGGCTCGAGGGTTATCCTACGAGCAGTACTTC. Translated: CASSQDATARGLSYEQYF.

The V and J genes are TRBV7-8 and TRBJ1-1, with no clear D. Trimming left V 5 bases short and J 0 bases short, with 10 bases between. CDR3 length: 14 amino acids. Germline CDR1 is SGHVS and CDR2 is FQNEAQ. The CDR3 DNA is TGTGCCAGCAGCCGGAGATCCATGAACACTGAAGCTTTCTTT. Residues: CASSRRSMNTEAFF.